Following are 11 T cell receptor beta chains from one sample sequenced in a study of T cell repertoires in cytomegalovirus infection. TCRdb reprocessed the reads with MiXCR, giving one entry per CDR3 protein. The data show under 200,000 distinct CDR3 sequences, 28% seen once. The sequenced sample consisted of PBMCs. The receptors stem from a human donor in good health (CMV status not recorded). Some clones in this sample may be carry-over from other donors' samples.

The V gene is TRBV3-1, the J gene TRBJ2-1; D is possibly TRBD2 (6 bases). Germline values: CDR1 LGHDT, CDR2 YNNKEL (reference sequence). This CDR3 comprises 15 residues. V was pared by 4 bases and J by 2 bases, with 12 bases between. CDR3 residues: CASSLGLPPYNEQFF. As DNA, the CDR3 is TGTGCCAGCAGCCTGGGACTCCCGCCCTACAATGAGCAGTTCTTC.

V usage is TRBV30 and J usage is TRBJ1-2, with D perhaps TRBD1 (5 bases). V dropped 8 bases and J dropped 7 bases, with 14 bases sitting between them. Germline values: CDR1 GTSNPN, CDR2 SVGIG (reference sequence). The length of the CDR3 is 11 residues. CDR3 amino acids: CAKQGPAGYTF. DNA of the CDR3: TGTGCCAAGCAGGGCCCGGCTGGCTACACCTTC.

The V gene is TRBV5-4, the J gene TRBJ1-6; D not certain. The V and J ends lost 3 bases and 6 bases respectively, with 16 bases between them. Germline CDR1 is SGHNT and CDR2 is YYREEE (reference sequence). The CDR3 loop spans 16 amino acids. Here the CDR3 DNA reads TGTGCCAGCAGCTCCCGGCTAGAGGGTCCTAATTCACCCCTCCACTTT. This translates into CASSSRLEGPNSPLHF.

This clonotype was observed a handful of times. The V call is TRBV5-4, the J call TRBJ2-7; 7 nucleotides line up with TRBD1. With V trimmed by 4 bases and J by 2 bases, 6 bases remained unmatched. Germline V gene sequence: CDR1 SGHNT, CDR2 YYREEE (reference sequence). This CDR3 is 14 amino acids long. The CDR3 DNA reads TGTGCCAGCAGCCAAGGGGACAGACCCTACGAGCAGTACTTC. The encoded protein is CASSQGDRPYEQYF. Full variable domain (outside the CDR3, taken from reference TRBV5-4 and TRBJ2-7): ETGVTQSPTHLIKTRGQQVTLRCSSQSGHNTVSWYQQALGQGPQFIFQYYREEENGRGNFPPRFSGLQFPNYSSELNVNALELDDSALYLCASSQGDRPYEQYFGPGTRLTVT.

In its sample, this clonotype was seen once. An end of the junction does not agree with germline; a read error may underlie this. This chain links TRBV5-1 with TRBJ1-4; 7 nucleotides match TRBD1. Germline V gene sequence: CDR1 SGHRS, CDR2 YFSETQ. CDR3 size: 14 residues. As DNA, the CDR3 is TGCGCCAGCAGCCCGACAGGGAGATACGAAAAACAGTTTTTT. This sequence encodes CASSPTGRYEKQFF.

V usage is TRBV4-2 and J usage is TRBJ2-3; TRBD2 matches at 8 bases. The CDR3 spans 15 residues. The trim removed 4 bases at V and 5 bases at J, leaving 8 bases unmatched. Germline V lookup: CDR1 LGHNA, CDR2 YNFKEQ. The chain's CDR3 is CASSRAGGAGDTQYF. The CDR3 coding sequence is TGTGCCAGCAGCCGTGCCGGGGGGGCCGGAGATACGCAGTATTTT.

The chain recombines TRBV6-2 or TRBV6-3 with TRBJ2-1, with D possibly TRBD2 on 5 matching bases. V lost 5 bases to trimming and J lost 0 bases, with 20 bases between them. The CDR3 spans 18 residues. Germline CDR1 MNHEY, CDR2 SVGEGT. The chain's CDR3 is CASSDTPPGVSSYNEQFF. CDR3 in DNA: TGTGCCAGCAGTGACACCCCCCCCGGGGTAAGCTCCTACAATGAGCAGTTCTTC.

This clonotype has at least ten counts. This chain joins TRBV7-9 and TRBJ2-7; no firm D call. Germline V gene lookup returns CDR1 SEHNR and CDR2 FQNEAQ (reference sequence). The CDR3 length is 12 residues. V was trimmed by 8 bases and J by 1 base, leaving 9 bases between them. The CDR3 loop reads CASGDGSYEQYF. DNA for the CDR3: TGTGCCAGCGGTGACGGATCCTACGAGCAGTACTTC.

This clonotype has a handful of counts. The chain carries TRBV19 and TRBJ2-1, with a weak D call TRBD2 (6 bases). The germline gives CDR1 LNHDA, CDR2 SQIVND (reference sequence). V was cut by 7 bases and J by 8 bases, with 15 bases left in between. This CDR3 comprises 13 residues. For the CDR3, the DNA is TGTGCCAGTATCGGAGGGGCTAGGGATGAGCAGTTCTTC. It codes for CASIGGARDEQFF.

The chain employs TRBV6-1 and TRBJ1-2; the match to TRBD1 covers 7 bases. The V gene end was trimmed by 1 base and the J gene end by 7 bases; junction bases not matched to a gene: 3. The germline V gene encodes CDR1 MNHNS and CDR2 SASEGT. This CDR3 is 13 amino acids long. Here the CDR3 reads CASSEGQGVGYTF. For the CDR3, the DNA is TGTGCCAGCAGTGAAGGACAGGGTGTTGGCTACACCTTC.

This clonotype was observed a few times. The CDR3 is CASSIGAEKGTEAFF. The CDR3 DNA is TGTGCCAGCAGCATCGGAGCGGAAAAGGGGACTGAAGCTTTCTTT. This chain connects TRBV11-2 to TRBJ1-1, with D perhaps TRBD1 (5 bases). Trimming shortened V by 5 bases and J by 5 bases, and 18 bases separated the two germline ends. The CDR3 is 15 amino acids. CDR1 is SGHAT and CDR2 is FQNNGV in the germline V gene.